Below, 5 T cell receptor beta chains from the same sample are listed, as sequenced in a study of blood T cells in healthy people across ages. Alongside a J-beta primer mix, a sample-barcoded 5' primer served in a second PCR lasting about 6 to 11 cycles. TCRdb re-called the 5' RACE reads through MiXCR, storing one row per CDR3 protein. The table lists about 930,000 distinct CDR3 sequences, about 27% of them singletons. These data were likewise used in another study, on T cells of mothers and their children.

The sequenced sample consisted of blood. These receptors originate from a woman aged 40 to 50 in good health.

This clonotype was seen ten or more times. This chain joins TRBV7-2 and TRBJ2-1; D tentatively reads TRBD1 or TRBD2 (5 bases each). V was cut by 3 bases and J by 5 bases, with 8 bases left in between. Per germline, CDR1 SGHTA and CDR2 FQGNSA. The CDR3 is made up of 13 amino acids. This CDR3 reads CASSFGGNNEQFF. The CDR3 DNA is TGTGCCAGCAGCTTTGGGGGAAACAATGAGCAGTTCTTC.

The chain combines TRBV5-1 with TRBJ2-5; D not certain. Germline V gene sequence: CDR1 SGHRS, CDR2 YFSETQ. Trimming left V 7 bases short and J 7 bases short, with 11 bases between. The CDR3 covers 11 residues. CDR3 bases: TGCGCCAGCGGATCAGATGGGACCCAGTACTTC. This codes for CASGSDGTQYF.

This clonotype was observed once. The rearrangement links TRBV6-5 to TRBJ2-7, with D possibly TRBD1 on 5 matching bases. The germline V gene encodes CDR1 MNHEY and CDR2 SVGAGI. V was trimmed by 5 bases and J by 3 bases, leaving 14 bases between them. The CDR3 is 14 residues long. This CDR3 is CASSLRSQDYEQYF. The DNA for the CDR3 is TGTGCCAGCAGTCTTCGTTCACAGGACTACGAGCAGTACTTC.

This clonotype was seen at least ten times. This rearrangement joins TRBV20-1 to TRBJ2-7; D may be TRBD1 (5 bases). With 3 bases removed from V and 1 base from J, the gap between germline ends came to 10 bases. The V gene's germline CDR1 is DFQATT and CDR2 SNEGSKA (reference sequence). This CDR3 is built from 13 residues. In DNA, the CDR3 is TGCAGTGCTAGGGTCAGGGTGTCCTACGAGCAGTACTTC. The encoded protein is CSARVRVSYEQYF.

This clonotype was seen repeatedly, ten times or more. The CDR3 here is CASSLRPPNTGELFF. Written as DNA, the CDR3 is TGTGCCAGCAGCTTAAGGCCTCCGAACACCGGGGAGCTGTTTTTT. The chain links TRBV7-3 to TRBJ2-2; unclear D gene. The CDR3 length is 15 residues. Per germline, CDR1 SGHTA and CDR2 FQGTGA. With 1 base removed from V and 0 bases from J, the gap between germline ends came to 6 bases.